This T cell receptor beta chain was sequenced in a study of response to subunit inactivated influenza vaccine. Findings of the study overall: Authors suggested each seasonal influenza vaccination recruits few new T cells.

TCRdb re-called the RT-PCR reads with MiXCR, one entry per CDR3 protein. The table has 450,000 to 500,000 distinct CDR3 sequences, 11% seen once. This clonotype was seen a few times. Antigen specificity is unknown. The origin of this receptor is a man aged 50 to 60 who received an inactivated influenza vaccine. The input for sequencing was PBMCs from blood, taken 45 days after vaccination.

In DNA, the CDR3 is TGTGCCAGCAGCGCCAACAAGATGCCACATTCACCCCTCCACTTT. This sequence encodes CASSANKMPHSPLHF. This chain uses TRBV5-4 with TRBJ1-6; D ambiguous. This CDR3 is built from 15 residues. The V and J ends lost 4 bases and 8 bases respectively, with 16 bases between them. Germline values: CDR1 SGHNT, CDR2 YYREEE (reference sequence).